The entry that follows covers one T cell receptor (beta chain) sequence. The antigen remains undetermined. Treatment given: roughly 18 received Ad26.COV2.S at low or high dose, single or two shots; about 5 received placebo; per-sample allocation not given. Specimens were obtained on day 63 following the first vaccine or placebo injection. An 18-55-year-old adult in Boston served as donor. The table came from immunoSEQ multiplex PCR; TCRdb's copy has only in-frame clones and leaves some out. Of around 400,000 clones in the sample, around 89% are singletons; the top ten hold under 2%. The sample is drawn from a study of Ad26.COV2.S vaccination and SARS-CoV-2 variants. Study details: Ad26.COV2.S, an intramuscular injection, was given once or twice 56 days apart.

Study-level results: CD8+ and CD4+ T cells specific for spike reportedly responded with substantial breadth after vaccination. Vaccinated and placebo-treated recipients had similar non-spike TCR breadth.

The germline V gene has CDR1 MDHEN and CDR2 SYDVKM. The V gene lost 7 bases and the J gene lost 9 bases, with 13 bases spanning the gap. The CDR3 spans 13 residues. This receptor was identified in a person between 18 and 59 years old who received the Ad26.COV2.S COVID-19 vaccine or a placebo. The sample here was peripheral blood, taken in a trial of Ad26.COV2.S vaccine versus placebo. The V gene is TRBV28, the J gene TRBJ1-6; the D is unclear. The CDR3 coding sequence is TGTGCCAGCAAGGACCTGAAGAGTTCACCCCTCCACTTT. This codes for CASKDLKSSPLHF.